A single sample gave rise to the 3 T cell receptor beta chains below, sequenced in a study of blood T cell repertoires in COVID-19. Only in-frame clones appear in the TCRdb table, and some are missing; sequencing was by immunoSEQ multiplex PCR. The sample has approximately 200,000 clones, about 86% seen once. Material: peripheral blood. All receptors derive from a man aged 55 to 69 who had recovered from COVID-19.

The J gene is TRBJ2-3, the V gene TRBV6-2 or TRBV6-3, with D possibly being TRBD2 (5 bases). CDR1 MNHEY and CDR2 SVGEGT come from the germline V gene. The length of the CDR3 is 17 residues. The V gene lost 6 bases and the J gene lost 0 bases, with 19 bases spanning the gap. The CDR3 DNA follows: TGTGCCAGCAGCCCTAGGACTCCTAGACCTAGCACAGATACGCAGTATTTT. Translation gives CASSPRTPRPSTDTQYF.

The CDR3 here is CSVRTGSTEAFF. The CDR3, as DNA: TGCAGCGTTCGGACAGGGAGCACTGAAGCTTTCTTT. The gene calls are TRBV29-1 and TRBJ1-1; 8 bases align to TRBD1. CDR1 is SQVTM and CDR2 is ANQGSEA in the germline V gene. The V gene end was trimmed by 5 bases and the J gene end by 4 bases; junction bases not matched to a gene: 3. The CDR3 length is 12 residues. The variable domain in full, completed from reference TRBV29-1 and TRBJ1-1, reads SAVISQKPSRDICQRGTSLTIQCQVDSQVTMMFWYRQQPGQSLTLIATANQGSEATYESGFVIDKFPISRPNLTFSTLTVSNMSPEDSSIYLCSVRTGSTEAFFGQGTRLTVV.

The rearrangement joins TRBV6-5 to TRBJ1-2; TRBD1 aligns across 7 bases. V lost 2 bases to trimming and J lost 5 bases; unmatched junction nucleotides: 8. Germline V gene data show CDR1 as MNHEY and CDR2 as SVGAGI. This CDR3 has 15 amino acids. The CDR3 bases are TGTGCCAGCAGTTACCTTAGGGGGCCGTCGTATGGCTACACCTTC. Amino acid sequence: CASSYLRGPSYGYTF.